One sample yielded the 8 T cell receptor beta chains listed below, sequenced in a study of CD8 T cells in ankylosing spondylitis (dated by TCRdb to about 2017). Library construction relied on 5' RACE. The instrument was an Illumina HiSeq 2500. In-frame beta chains were kept once TCRdb had trimmed the public reads at Q25 with fastp and called clones with MiXCR. Rows with one shared CDR3 protein collapse into an entry with the most common genes and DNA. Here the sample has 200,000 or so distinct CDR3 sequences; approximately 12% occur a single time. The ten largest account for approximately 9.9% of the sample. Sequencing was performed on blood, either unsorted or a sorted T cell fraction (not recorded which). Every receptor here comes from a female donor with ankylosing spondylitis or in good health (not recorded which).

This clonotype was picked up many times. The chain joins TRBV25-1 to TRBJ1-1, with D possibly TRBD1 on 5 matching bases. CDR3 size: 14 residues. V dropped 7 bases and J dropped 8 bases, with 20 bases sitting between them. Germline CDR1 MGHDK, CDR2 SYGVNS. CDR3 in amino acids: CASTDIVGGAEAFF. The CDR3 region has the DNA TGTGCCAGCACTGACATTGTTGGAGGGGCGGAAGCTTTCTTT.

The table lists this clonotype with many counts. CDR3 sequence reads: CASSWGGTETQYF. The CDR3 coding sequence is TGTGCCAGCAGTTGGGGGGGGACAGAGACCCAGTACTTC. The chain couples TRBV12-3 or TRBV12-4 to TRBJ2-5; 7 positions agree with TRBD2. The CDR3 totals 13 residues. Losses at the gene ends were 4 bases for V and 4 bases for J; bases not matched to a gene: 3.

Comment on this clonotype: A much larger clone differs from this one at a single base, so this may be a read error. The J gene is TRBJ1-5, the V gene TRBV28; D may be TRBD1 (6 bases). The CDR3 is 15 amino acids. CDR1 and CDR2 from the germline V gene are MDHEN and SYDVKM. Trimming left V 2 bases short and J 6 bases short, with 14 bases between. This chain's CDR3 is CASSLMGGPAQPQHF. The CDR3 nucleotides read TGTGCCAGCAGTTTAATGGGGGGCCCTGCTCAGCCCCAGCATTTT.

This clonotype appeared many times. V is TRBV4-3 and J is TRBJ2-7, with a tentative D call TRBD1 (5 bases). The CDR3 is 14 amino acids. Per the germline V gene, CDR1 is LGHNA and CDR2 is YSLEER. Trimming shortened V by 0 bases and J by 0 bases, and 6 bases separated the two germline ends. CDR3 sequence: CASSQDRVSYEQYF. CDR3 nucleotide sequence: TGCGCCAGCAGCCAAGACAGGGTCTCCTACGAGCAGTACTTC.

The chain employs TRBV7-9 and TRBJ2-7; weak D call: TRBD2 (5 bases). Germline CDR1 and CDR2: SEHNR and FQNEAQ (reference sequence). V gave up 6 bases and J gave up 1 base, with 10 bases separating them. The CDR3 spans 13 residues. CDR3 bases: TGTGCCAGCAGGAGGGATGGGTCCTACGAGCAGTACTTC. Encoded protein: CASRRDGSYEQYF. The complete variable domain, with remaining parts taken from reference TRBV7-9 and TRBJ2-7, reads DTGVSQNPRHKITKRGQNVTFRCDPISEHNRLYWYRQTLGQGPEFLTYFQNEAQLEKSRLLSDRFSAERPKGSFSTLEIQRTEQGDSAMYLCASRRDGSYEQYFGPGTRLTVT.

This clonotype has ten or more counts. The V gene is TRBV12-3 or TRBV12-4, the J gene TRBJ2-2; 9 nucleotides line up with TRBD1. V shed 6 bases, J shed 3 bases, and the junction held 14 bases outside the gene matches. The CDR3 sequence is 18 residues long. CDR3 amino acids: CASRRSTDRGGDTGELFF. CDR3 in DNA: TGTGCCAGCAGAAGGAGCACGGACAGGGGAGGGGACACCGGGGAGCTGTTTTTT.

This clonotype was seen a few times. The V and J genes are TRBV19 and TRBJ2-7, with 7 nucleotides matching TRBD1. This CDR3 is built from 15 residues. The germline CDR1 and CDR2 sequences are LNHDA and SQIVND (reference sequence). The CDR3 reads CVPLTPGQHAYEQYF. In DNA, the CDR3 is TGTGTCCCACTTACCCCGGGACAGCACGCCTACGAGCAGTACTTC. The whole variable domain, filled in from reference TRBV19 and TRBJ2-7, reads DGGITQSPKYLFRKEGQNVTLSCEQNLNHDAMYWYRQDPGQGLRLIYYSQIVNDFQKGDIAEGYSVSREKKESFPLTVTSAQKNPTAFYLCVPLTPGQHAYEQYFGPGTRLTVT.

This clonotype was seen ten or more times. The chain couples TRBV7-3 to TRBJ1-4, with TRBD1 identical over 8 bases. The germline V gene encodes CDR1 SGHTA and CDR2 FQGTGA. This CDR3 contains 13 residues. The J segment lost 7 bases and the V segment lost 5 bases, leaving 3 bases of the junction unmatched. The CDR3 spells CASSRDRGEKLFF. CDR3 nucleotide sequence: TGTGCCAGCAGCCGAGACAGGGGTGAAAAACTGTTTTTT.